The 23 T cell receptor beta chains below come from one sample, sequenced in a study of OX40 agonist ivuxolimab in advanced cancers. Receptor libraries were prepared by the immunoSEQ multiplex PCR assay. Here the immuneACCESS table is served through TCRdb, limited to in-frame sequences with V and J called. Missing clones are a known gap in these copies; in checked studies unresolved V genes cover under half, and the rest lacks a known reason. The sample table shows under 110,000 clones, and around nine tenths are seen once. The ten biggest clones cover roughly 0.5% of the sample. The material sequenced was CD4+ or CD8+ T cells sorted from blood, taken in a trial of the OX40 agonist ivuxolimab. All receptors come from an adult with an advanced solid tumor such as melanoma, head and neck, liver or kidney cancer.

The chain joins TRBV5-6 to TRBJ2-6; 7 bases line up with TRBD1. Per germline, CDR1 SGHDT and CDR2 YYEEEE. J lost 2 bases, V lost 5 bases, and 10 bases had no gene match. This CDR3 comprises 17 residues. DNA of the CDR3: TGTGCCAGCAGTTCGACAGGGAAGGCACCTGGGGCCAACGTCCTGACTTTC. Translating it yields CASSSTGKAPGANVLTF.

The chain is built from TRBV2 and TRBJ2-3; 10 bases fit TRBD2. Germline V gene data show CDR1 as SNHLY and CDR2 as FYNNEI. The V gene end was trimmed by 6 bases and the J gene end by 3 bases; junction bases not matched to a gene: 6. The CDR3 is made up of 15 amino acids. CDR3 in amino acids: CASRVERGGTDTQYF. CDR3 sequence (DNA): TGTGCCAGCAGGGTAGAGCGGGGGGGAACAGATACGCAGTATTTT.

The genes are TRBV6-5 and TRBJ2-7, with 9 bases lining up with TRBD2. With 5 bases clipped from V and 5 bases from J, the junction kept 10 bases outside the gene matches. The CDR3 is made up of 15 amino acids. Germline V gene data show CDR1 as MNHEY and CDR2 as SVGAGI. CDR3 amino acids: CASSPAGTSWNEQYF. The CDR3 nucleotides read TGTGCCAGCAGTCCCGCCGGGACTAGCTGGAACGAGCAGTACTTC.

This chain connects TRBV18 to TRBJ2-3, with TRBD2 identical over 10 bases. Unmatched junction bases numbered 13, after V lost 2 bases and J lost 5 bases. Germline CDR1 and CDR2: KGHSH and LQKENI. CDR3 length: 18 amino acids. Written as DNA, the CDR3 is TGTGCCAGCTCACCAGGCCCCCCGGGGACTAGCGCTGGAGATACGCAGTATTTT. Its translation: CASSPGPPGTSAGDTQYF.

The chain joins TRBV7-6 to TRBJ1-6, with D possibly TRBD1 on 5 matching bases. Germline-derived CDR1 and CDR2 are SGHVS and FNYEAQ. The CDR3 has 15 amino acids. Trimming removed 1 base from V and 7 bases from J, with 11 bases in between. The CDR3 coding sequence is TGTGCCAGCAGCTTAGACGTGGGGCCCAATTCACCCCTCCACTTT. Protein: CASSLDVGPNSPLHF. The whole variable domain, filled in from reference TRBV7-6 and TRBJ1-6, reads GAGVSQSPRYKVTKRGQDVALRCDPISGHVSLYWYRQALGQGPEFLTYFNYEAQQDKSGLPNDRFSAERPEGSISTLTIQRTEQRDSAMYRCASSLDVGPNSPLHFGNGTRLTVT.

The chain links TRBV9 to TRBJ1-5; possible D gene TRBD1, 6 bases. Trimming stripped 4 bases from V and 6 bases from J, with 17 bases between. The CDR3 has 15 residues. Per germline, CDR1 SGDLS and CDR2 YYNGEE. DNA for the CDR3: TGTGCCAGCAGCCCTACAGGGTTGGATAGTCAGCCCCAGCATTTT. The encoded protein is CASSPTGLDSQPQHF. Drawing the rest from reference TRBV9 and TRBJ1-5, the complete variable domain is DSGVTQTPKHLITATGQRVTLRCSPRSGDLSVYWYQQSLDQGLQFLIQYYNGEERAKGNILERFSAQQFPDLHSELNLSSLELGDSALYFCASSPTGLDSQPQHFGDGTRLSIL.

This sequence joins TRBV30 and TRBJ2-3; unclear D gene. V lost 1 base and J lost 2, with 7 bases in between. This CDR3 contains 13 residues. Germline lookup yields CDR1 GTSNPN and CDR2 SVGIG (reference sequence). The CDR3 region has the DNA TGTGCCTGGAGTGGGATCGCCACAGATACGCAGTATTTT. This codes for CAWSGIATDTQYF. The full variable domain, rest sourced from reference TRBV30 and TRBJ2-3, is SQTIHQWPATLVQPVGSPLSLECTVEGTSNPNLYWYRQAAGRGLQLLFYSVGIGQISSEVPQNLSASRPQDRQFILSSKKLLLSDSGFYLCAWSGIATDTQYFGPGTRLTVL.

The rearrangement joins TRBV10-3 to TRBJ1-4; a weak D match, TRBD1 (6 bases). V dropped 8 bases and J dropped 6 bases, with 13 bases sitting between them. The CDR3 extends over 13 amino acids. Looked up from germline, CDR1 is ENHRY and CDR2 is SYGVKD. The CDR3 DNA sequence: TGTGCCATCGGAGGGGGGGAGGATGAAAAACTGTTTTTT. Translating gives CAIGGGEDEKLFF.

V usage is TRBV18 and J usage is TRBJ2-7; 9 bases are shared with TRBD2. The trim removed 0 bases at V and 6 bases at J, leaving 6 bases unmatched. Germline V gene sequence: CDR1 KGHSH, CDR2 LQKENI. CDR3 size: 15 residues. The CDR3 coding sequence is TGTGCCAGCTCACCACCGCGGGGGGGTCGAGGCGAGCAGTACTTC. The encoded protein is CASSPPRGGRGEQYF.

A single count supports this clone. The rearrangement joins TRBV6-6 to TRBJ1-3; no firm D call. V lost 6 bases to trimming and J lost 2 bases, with 17 bases between them. CDR1 is MNHNY, CDR2 SVGAGI, per germline (reference sequence). CDR3 length: 16 residues. This CDR3 reads CASRDPRTAAGNTIYF. CDR3 nucleotide sequence: TGTGCCAGCAGAGATCCCCGGACCGCGGCTGGAAACACCATATATTTT.

The chain combines TRBV7-9 with TRBJ2-1; the match to TRBD2 covers 9 bases. Germline-derived CDR1 and CDR2 are SEHNR and FQNEAQ (reference sequence). There are 17 residues in the CDR3. With V trimmed by 5 bases and J by 9 bases, 17 bases remained unmatched. The DNA of the CDR3 is TGTGCCAGCAGCCCGCATGGAGCAGTGGGCGGGGGGGGTGAGCAGTTCTTC. Amino acids: CASSPHGAVGGGGEQFF.

The V call is TRBV18, the J call TRBJ2-7, with TRBD1 matching 8 bases. V lost 8 bases to trimming and J lost 3 bases; unmatched junction nucleotides: 6. This CDR3 is built from 13 residues. Per the germline V gene, CDR1 is KGHSH and CDR2 is LQKENI. This CDR3 reads CASRSQGVYEQYF. The CDR3, as DNA: TGTGCCAGCCGTTCACAGGGGGTCTACGAGCAGTACTTC. Drawing the rest from reference TRBV18 and TRBJ2-7, the complete variable domain is NAGVMQNPRHLVRRRGQEARLRCSPMKGHSHVYWYRQLPEEGLKFMVYLQKENIIDESGMPKERFSAEFPKEGPSILRIQQVVRGDSAAYFCASRSQGVYEQYFGPGTRLTVT.

This chain joins TRBV5-1 and TRBJ1-2; TRBD1 matches at 10 bases. J gave up 5 bases and V 4 bases, and 11 bases lay outside the gene matches. The CDR3 has 16 amino acids. CDR1 SGHRS and CDR2 YFSETQ come from the germline V gene. CDR3 sequence (DNA): TGCGCCAGCAGCAAAGACCGGGACAGGGGAATTTATGGCTACACCTTC. Protein: CASSKDRDRGIYGYTF.

The J gene is TRBJ1-6, the V gene TRBV18; D is perhaps TRBD1 (6 bases). With 0 bases removed from V and 10 bases from J, the gap between germline ends came to 13 bases. Germline V gene sequence: CDR1 KGHSH, CDR2 LQKENI. CDR3 length equals 15 residues. The CDR3 spells CASSPPGGGPSPLHF. The CDR3 bases are TGTGCCAGCTCACCACCCGGTGGGGGCCCATCACCCCTCCACTTT.

The V and J genes are TRBV7-2 and TRBJ2-5; 8 bases line up with TRBD2. The CDR3 is 14 amino acids. With 4 bases clipped from V and 5 bases from J, the junction kept 6 bases outside the gene matches. The germline V gene encodes CDR1 SGHTA and CDR2 FQGNSA. The CDR3 coding sequence is TGTGCCAGCAGCTCCCGGGGGGGGAGGGAGACCCAGTACTTC. Its protein is CASSSRGGRETQYF.

V and J are TRBV5-1 and TRBJ1-1; D remains ambiguous. CDR1 and CDR2 (germline): SGHRS, YFSETQ. V was trimmed by 1 base and J by 0 bases, leaving 4 bases between them. The CDR3 loop spans 13 amino acids. The CDR3 sequence: CASSLLVNTEAFF. The CDR3 DNA is TGCGCCAGCAGCTTGTTGGTGAACACTGAAGCTTTCTTT.

The sample holds one count of this clone. The CDR3 sequence is CASSLANYPYEQYF. In DNA form, the CDR3 reads TGTGCCAGCAGCTTAGCAAACTACCCCTACGAGCAGTACTTC. This rearrangement joins TRBV7-2 to TRBJ2-7; D gene unclear. The germline V gene has CDR1 SGHTA and CDR2 FQGNSA. V was clipped by 0 bases and J by 2 bases, with 8 bases between them. The CDR3 is made up of 14 amino acids. Full variable domain (rest looked up from reference TRBV7-2 and TRBJ2-7): GAGVSQSPSNKVTEKGKDVELRCDPISGHTALYWYRQSLGQGLEFLIYFQGNSAPDKSGLPSDRFSAERTGGSVSTLTIQRTQQEDSAVYLCASSLANYPYEQYFGPGTRLTVT.

The V call is TRBV19, the J call TRBJ2-1, with D perhaps TRBD1 (6 bases). The CDR3 sequence is 15 residues long. V gave up 3 bases and J gave up 4 bases, with 13 bases separating them. Per the germline V gene, CDR1 is LNHDA and CDR2 is SQIVND (reference sequence). In nucleotides, the CDR3 is TGTGCCAGTAGTATCCCCCAGGGGCGGTACAATGAGCAGTTCTTC. As protein: CASSIPQGRYNEQFF.

The genes are TRBV12-5 and TRBJ1-2, with TRBD1 identical over 7 bases. The CDR3 consists of 13 residues. The germline V gene encodes CDR1 LGHNT and CDR2 FRNRAP. J lost 8 bases, V lost 4 bases, and 7 bases had no gene match. The DNA for the CDR3 is TGTGCTAGTGGTTCGGGGACAGCTAGAGGCTACACCTTC. As protein: CASGSGTARGYTF.

The rearrangement links TRBV18 to TRBJ2-5, with 11 bases that match TRBD2. V dropped 1 base and J dropped 5; count of bases not matched to a gene: 12. This CDR3 has 18 amino acids. The germline CDR1 and CDR2 sequences are KGHSH and LQKENI. Written as DNA, the CDR3 is TGTGCCAGCTCACCACAGTTCAAGATAGCGGGGGGGCCGGAGACCCAGTACTTC. Protein: CASSPQFKIAGGPETQYF.

This chain connects TRBV7-6 to TRBJ2-2; D might be TRBD2 (6 bases). CDR1 is SGHVS and CDR2 is FNYEAQ in the germline V gene. Trimming removed 5 bases at V and 1 base at J, with 11 bases between. The CDR3 loop spans 15 amino acids. CDR3 residues: CASSPVGGNTGELFF. CDR3 sequence (DNA): TGTGCCAGCAGCCCCGTGGGGGGGAACACCGGGGAGCTGTTTTTT.

The chain uses TRBV28 and TRBJ1-2; D is unresolved. The CDR3 covers 13 residues. In germline, CDR1 is MDHEN, CDR2 SYDVKM. V was cut by 3 bases and J by 2 bases, with 7 bases left in between. The CDR3 sequence: CASSFSRNYGYTF. The CDR3 DNA is TGTGCCAGCAGTTTTTCCAGGAACTATGGCTACACCTTC.

This chain connects TRBV28 to TRBJ1-3; D gene uncertain. The CDR3 has 14 residues. V was clipped by 9 bases and J by 0 bases, with 12 bases between them. Per the germline V gene, CDR1 is MDHEN and CDR2 is SYDVKM. The CDR3 DNA is TGTGCCAGTAGAGGACCGAACTCTGGAAACACCATATATTTT. It is translated as CASRGPNSGNTIYF.